Given below is one T cell receptor (beta chain) in context. Its antigen specificity is not known. The input lacks base qualities; no much larger clone sits a single base away. The data were obtained in a study of blood T cell repertoires in COVID-19 (dated by TCRdb to about 2020). For context, the study as a whole: The collaborator samples originated in the United States, Italy and Spain and spanned the acute and convalescent phases of COVID-19. The material from the prospective study consisted of cDNA or gDNA derived from T cells, B-cell-depleted T cells, or PBMCs. Deeply sampled blood TCRbeta repertoires from subjects exposed to, actively infected with, or recovered from COVID-19 were included in the dataset. Sample metadata almost always included a de-identified subject ID, COVID-19 status, age in years and sex. The repertoires were released in a freely available public database meant as a resource for research on the immune response to SARS-CoV-2. The samples were drawn from the first 160 participants of the ongoing ImmuneRACE study and from 950 to 1,500 subjects provided by 6 global collaborators. HLA class I and class II types, where available, came from metadata supplied by the sample provider rather than from assay-based typing.

Broader findings and caveats from the paper: The quantity of clinical and demographic metadata differed by source and by participant and was supplied without curation.

Collaborating institutions collected whole blood in K2EDTA tubes following their own protocols. For TCRbeta analysis, collaborators shipped samples in one of three forms: frozen whole blood, isolated PBMCs, or DNA extracted from either of those sample types. The CDR3, from cysteine to phenylalanine, totals 15 residues. Here the CDR3 DNA is all that survives: 45 bases in frame from base 1. The germline V gene specifies SGHVS as CDR1 and FQNEAQ as CDR2. V is trimmed back by 2 bases and J by 7 bases, and the junction contains 7 bases that no gene match accounts for. TCRbeta CDR3 regions were amplified from genomic DNA by means of the immunoSEQ Assay, a bias-controlled multiplex PCR. The paper's data handling went like this. The number of nucleated cells in each sample was estimated by amplification of reference gene primers within the assay. To quantify the absolute abundance of each unique TCRbeta CDR3 rearrangement, sequence reads were collapsed and filtered. For each sample, productive Simpson clonality was calculated by taking the square root of Simpson's diversity index across productive rearrangements. The source is immuneACCESS, and TCRdb retained only in-frame sequences with V and J called. Part of the clones is not carried over; for the studies checked, unresolved V genes explain less than half of this, and the remainder is unexplained. That table is the source of V, J and clone size, and D and trimming were worked out from the DNA. This sample gives 150,000 to 200,000 clones in total; 70% to 90% of them show up just once. The leading ten clones occupy about 22% of the sample.

In this chain, TRBV7-8 is recombined with TRBJ2-2; the central 7 bases match TRBD1. Sequencing used peripheral blood. The clonotype comes from a man aged 55 to 70 with active or convalescent COVID-19. The DNA reads TGTGCCAGCAGCTTATATAAGGGGGCGATCGGGGAGCTGTTTTTT. This encodes CASSLYKGAIGELFF.